This record looks at one TCR beta chain sequence and its context. This sample was included in a study of blood T cell repertoires in COVID-19. Whole-study context: There were acute and convalescent COVID-19 samples, and they came from the United States, Italy and Spain. From T cells, B-cell-depleted T cells, or PBMCs came the material, which was cDNA or gDNA.

Germline loops: CDR1 KGHSH, CDR2 LQKENI. Between the trimmed V and J ends, which lost 3 bases and 2 bases, there was a span of 20 bases. This CDR3 contains 17 residues. Per the authors' pipeline: Reference gene primer amplification yielded estimated nucleated cell counts. Method: immunoSEQ multiplex PCR; TCRdb's copy keeps in-frame clones and lacks some. V and J calls and clone size are given by that table; D and trimming were obtained from the DNA. This sample has some 160,000 clones, with just under 80% found just once. The specimen sequenced was peripheral blood. This TCR was recovered from a man in his sixties or seventies with active or convalescent COVID-19. The chain employs TRBV18 and TRBJ2-7; weak D call: TRBD1 (6 bases). CDR3 coding DNA: TGTGCCAGCTCACCCTTACAGGGCCTGCCAGCAACCTACGAGCAGTACTTC. Its protein product is CASSPLQGLPATYEQYF.